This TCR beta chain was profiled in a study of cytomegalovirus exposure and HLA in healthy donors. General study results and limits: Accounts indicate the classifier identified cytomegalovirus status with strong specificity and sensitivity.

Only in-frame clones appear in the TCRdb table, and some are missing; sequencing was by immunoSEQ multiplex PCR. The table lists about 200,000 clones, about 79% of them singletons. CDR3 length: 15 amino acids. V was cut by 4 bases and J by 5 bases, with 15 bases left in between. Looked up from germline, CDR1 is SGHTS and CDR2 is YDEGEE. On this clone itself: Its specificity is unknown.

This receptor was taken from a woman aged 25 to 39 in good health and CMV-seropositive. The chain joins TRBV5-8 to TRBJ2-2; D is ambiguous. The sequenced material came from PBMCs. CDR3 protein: CASSRGTGWTGELFF. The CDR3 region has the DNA TGTGCCAGCAGCCGCGGTACGGGTTGGACCGGGGAGCTGTTTTTT.